Listed below are T cell receptor beta chains from one sample, sequenced in a study of T cell responses to AZD1222 COVID-19 vaccine. Sequencing used immunoSEQ multiplex PCR; TCRdb keeps in-frame clones, though not all of them. This sample has about 140,000 clones, with around 93% found just once. The sample in question was peripheral blood, obtained on day 0 of AZD1222 vaccination. All receptors come from an adult in good health. Both conserved end residues are part of each CDR3. Each record gives: V gene, clone size, J gene, CDR3 length, CDR3 protein. Expanded clones are given a class, and other clones once, few, many or no size at all.

v_call: TRBV7-9
clone_size: once
j_call: TRBJ1-4
cdr3_length: 12
cdr3_aa: CASSRVDEKLFF

v_call: TRBV5-1
clone_size: .
j_call: TRBJ2-1
cdr3_length: 15
cdr3_aa: CASSLASGIFNEQFF

v_call: TRBV5-1
clone_size: .
j_call: TRBJ2-3
cdr3_length: 13
cdr3_aa: CASKDRTTDTQYF

v_call: TRBV5-1
clone_size: once
j_call: TRBJ1-5
cdr3_length: 13
cdr3_aa: CASRRGSNQPQHF

v_call: TRBV11-3
clone_size: .
j_call: TRBJ2-1
cdr3_length: 15
cdr3_aa: CASSKGGSNYNEQFF

v_call: TRBV5-4
clone_size: .
j_call: TRBJ2-5
cdr3_length: 13
cdr3_aa: CASSGMGEETQYF

v_call: TRBV2
clone_size: .
j_call: TRBJ1-6
cdr3_length: 15
cdr3_aa: CASSSMGGGGSPLHF

v_call: TRBV15
clone_size: .
j_call: TRBJ1-2
cdr3_length: 14
cdr3_aa: CATSRDRSFHGYTF

v_call: TRBV19
clone_size: .
j_call: TRBJ1-2
cdr3_length: 16
cdr3_aa: CASSIFSGARGYGYTF

v_call: TRBV7-8
clone_size: .
j_call: TRBJ1-1
cdr3_length: 13
cdr3_aa: CASSLEVYWGAFF

v_call: TRBV6-5
clone_size: .
j_call: TRBJ2-1
cdr3_length: 12
cdr3_aa: CASSTDHNEQFF

v_call: TRBV4-3
clone_size: .
j_call: TRBJ2-2
cdr3_length: 16
cdr3_aa: CASSQVGGDGVGELFF

v_call: TRBV2
clone_size: .
j_call: TRBJ1-2
cdr3_length: 14
cdr3_aa: CASIQTGASDGYTF

v_call: TRBV29-1
clone_size: .
j_call: TRBJ2-1
cdr3_length: 13
cdr3_aa: CSVVMGRHNEQFF

v_call: TRBV7-8
clone_size: .
j_call: TRBJ2-1
cdr3_length: 16
cdr3_aa: CASSLARGAGRNEQFF

v_call: TRBV7-8
clone_size: once
j_call: TRBJ1-4
cdr3_length: 14
cdr3_aa: CASSLGRFDEKLFF

v_call: TRBV24-1
clone_size: .
j_call: TRBJ1-2
cdr3_length: 13
cdr3_aa: CATSDLTTDGYTF

v_call: TRBV27
clone_size: .
j_call: TRBJ1-1
cdr3_length: 13
cdr3_aa: CASSLSGVTEAFF

v_call: TRBV5-1
clone_size: .
j_call: TRBJ1-5
cdr3_length: 15
cdr3_aa: CASSPYGGASLPQHF

v_call: TRBV29-1
clone_size: .
j_call: TRBJ2-5
cdr3_length: 15
cdr3_aa: CSVPRGGGLGETQYF

v_call: TRBV2
clone_size: .
j_call: TRBJ1-5
cdr3_length: 13
cdr3_aa: CASSGSSYQPQHF

v_call: TRBV5-1
clone_size: .
j_call: TRBJ1-3
cdr3_length: 13
cdr3_aa: CASSGPSGNTIYF

v_call: TRBV4-2
clone_size: .
j_call: TRBJ2-7
cdr3_length: 17
cdr3_aa: CASSPRTSGVIHYEQYF

v_call: TRBV5-1
clone_size: .
j_call: TRBJ1-1
cdr3_length: 18
cdr3_aa: CASSSKIYDIQGSTEAFF

v_call: TRBV11-1
clone_size: .
j_call: TRBJ1-4
cdr3_length: 15
cdr3_aa: CASSTPTGPNEKLFF

v_call: TRBV28
clone_size: .
j_call: TRBJ1-2
cdr3_length: 14
cdr3_aa: CASRKEGPTRGYTF

v_call: TRBV30
clone_size: .
j_call: TRBJ2-1
cdr3_length: 13
cdr3_aa: CAWSVGDSNEQFF

v_call: TRBV4-1
clone_size: .
j_call: TRBJ1-2
cdr3_length: 14
cdr3_aa: CASSQLGRNYGYTF

v_call: TRBV7-3
clone_size: .
j_call: TRBJ2-2
cdr3_length: 13
cdr3_aa: CASSFLGTGELFF

v_call: TRBV12-5
clone_size: .
j_call: TRBJ2-3
cdr3_length: 15
cdr3_aa: CASGPGDRGLDTQYF

v_call: TRBV11-3
clone_size: .
j_call: TRBJ1-6
cdr3_length: 14
cdr3_aa: CASSRGGRYSPLHF

v_call: TRBV7-9
clone_size: .
j_call: TRBJ1-2
cdr3_length: 16
cdr3_aa: CASSARVREDDYGYTF

v_call: TRBV10-1
clone_size: .
j_call: TRBJ1-1
cdr3_length: 13
cdr3_aa: CASSPKGYTEAFF

v_call: TRBV6-5
clone_size: .
j_call: TRBJ1-6
cdr3_length: 13
cdr3_aa: CASRTSFNSPLHF

v_call: TRBV20-1
clone_size: .
j_call: TRBJ1-1
cdr3_length: 11
cdr3_aa: CSATPNTEAFF

v_call: TRBV24-1
clone_size: .
j_call: TRBJ2-2
cdr3_length: 16
cdr3_aa: CATSDTSGRKTGELFF

v_call: TRBV5-1
clone_size: .
j_call: TRBJ1-1
cdr3_length: 15
cdr3_aa: CASSFTGGSGTEAFF